This TCR beta chain was recovered during a study of T cell changes during pregnancy in multiple sclerosis (dated by TCRdb to between 2017 and 2020). Describing the broader study: In women with multiple sclerosis, the researchers looked at how the T cell repertoire shifted as pregnancy progressed.

Libraries came from the immunoSEQ multiplex PCR assay. This is the immuneACCESS table as TCRdb keeps it, with only in-frame sequences that have V and J called. A part of the clones is gone; compared with another copy, unresolved V genes explain less than half, and the rest is unexplained. This sample gives some 50,000 clones in total; 75% to 90% of them show up just once. The ten top clones hold 1.3% to 1.5% of the sample. Points on this clone: The antigen it recognizes is unknown. No much larger clone is present one base from it, and per-base qualities are unavailable.

The CDR3 spans 14 residues, from the cysteine through the phenylalanine. Just the 42-base CDR3 DNA is kept, in frame starting at base 1. CDR1 and CDR2 (MNHEY, SMNVEV) derive from the germline V gene (reference sequence). V is reduced by 8 bases and J by 5 bases, leaving a spacing of 18 bases between them. The material was peripheral blood, obtained in the first trimester of pregnancy. The V gene is TRBV27 and the J gene is TRBJ2-5, with a weak D call of TRBD2 (6 bases match). The receptor's source is a female donor in good health, enrolled as a control in a pregnancy study. The CDR3 region: CASRHPGLMETQYF. The nucleotides read TGTGCCAGCCGACATCCGGGACTGATGGAGACCCAGTACTTC.